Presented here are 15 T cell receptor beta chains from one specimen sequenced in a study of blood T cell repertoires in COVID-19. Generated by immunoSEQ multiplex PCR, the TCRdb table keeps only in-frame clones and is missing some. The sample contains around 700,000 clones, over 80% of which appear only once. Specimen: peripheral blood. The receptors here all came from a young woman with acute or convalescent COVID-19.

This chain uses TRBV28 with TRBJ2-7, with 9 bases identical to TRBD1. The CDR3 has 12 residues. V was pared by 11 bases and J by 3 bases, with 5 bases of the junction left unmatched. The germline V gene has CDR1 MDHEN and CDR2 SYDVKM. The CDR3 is CASQGADYEQYF. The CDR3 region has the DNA TGTGCCTCACAGGGGGCGGACTACGAGCAGTACTTC.

CDR3 sequence (DNA): TGTGCCAGCAGCAAAGCGAAGGCAGGAACGGGCGGGACTGAAGCTTTCTTT. Translated, it gives CASSKAKAGTGGTEAFF. The chain joins TRBV21-1 to TRBJ1-1. TRBV21-1 is termed a pseudogene. The length of the CDR3 is 17 residues.

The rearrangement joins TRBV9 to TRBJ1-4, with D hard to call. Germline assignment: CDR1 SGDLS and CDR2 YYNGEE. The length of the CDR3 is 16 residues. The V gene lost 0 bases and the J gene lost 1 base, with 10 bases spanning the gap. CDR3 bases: TGTGCCAGCAGCGTAGCTGGAGGCAGAACTAATGAAAAACTGTTTTTT. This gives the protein CASSVAGGRTNEKLFF.

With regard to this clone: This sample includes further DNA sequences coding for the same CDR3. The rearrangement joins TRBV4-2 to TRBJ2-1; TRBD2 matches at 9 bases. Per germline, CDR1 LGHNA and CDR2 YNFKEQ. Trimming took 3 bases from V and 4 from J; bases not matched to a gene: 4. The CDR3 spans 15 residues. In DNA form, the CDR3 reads TGTGCCAGCAGCCAGGGCGGGGGGGAATACAATGAGCAGTTCTTC. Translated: CASSQGGGEYNEQFF.

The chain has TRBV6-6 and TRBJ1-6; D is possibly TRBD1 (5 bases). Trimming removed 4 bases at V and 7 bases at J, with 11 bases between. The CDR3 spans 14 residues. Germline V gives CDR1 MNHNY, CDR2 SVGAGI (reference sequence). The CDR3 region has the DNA TGTGCCAGCAGTTTCCAGGGTCCAAATTCACCCCTCCACTTT. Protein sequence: CASSFQGPNSPLHF.

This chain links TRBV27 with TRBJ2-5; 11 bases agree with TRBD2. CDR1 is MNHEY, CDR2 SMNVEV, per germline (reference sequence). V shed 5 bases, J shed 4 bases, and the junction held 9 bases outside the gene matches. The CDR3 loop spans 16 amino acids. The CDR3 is CASSPIAGGSTETQYF. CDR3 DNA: TGTGCCAGCAGTCCCATAGCGGGGGGGTCCACAGAGACCCAGTACTTC.

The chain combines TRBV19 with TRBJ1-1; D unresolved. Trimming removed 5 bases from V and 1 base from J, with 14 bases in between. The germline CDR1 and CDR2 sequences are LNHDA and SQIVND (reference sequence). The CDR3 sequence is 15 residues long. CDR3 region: CASSPTAGGNTEAFF. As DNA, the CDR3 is TGTGCCAGTAGTCCGACCGCAGGTGGGAACACTGAAGCTTTCTTT.

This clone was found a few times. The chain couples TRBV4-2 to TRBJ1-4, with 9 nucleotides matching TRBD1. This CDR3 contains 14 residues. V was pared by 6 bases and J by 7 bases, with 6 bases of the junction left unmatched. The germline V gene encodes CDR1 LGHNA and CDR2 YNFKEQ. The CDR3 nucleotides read TGTGCCAGCAGGCCGGGACAGGGAGGTGAAAAACTGTTTTTT. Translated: CASRPGQGGEKLFF.

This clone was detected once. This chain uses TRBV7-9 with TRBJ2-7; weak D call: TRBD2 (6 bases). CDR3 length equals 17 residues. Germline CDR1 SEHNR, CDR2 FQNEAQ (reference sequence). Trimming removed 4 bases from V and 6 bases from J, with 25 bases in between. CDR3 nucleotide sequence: TGTGCCAGCAGCTCAATCATCCGGGAGTCAGCTTTGGGCGAGCAGTACTTC. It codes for CASSSIIRESALGEQYF.

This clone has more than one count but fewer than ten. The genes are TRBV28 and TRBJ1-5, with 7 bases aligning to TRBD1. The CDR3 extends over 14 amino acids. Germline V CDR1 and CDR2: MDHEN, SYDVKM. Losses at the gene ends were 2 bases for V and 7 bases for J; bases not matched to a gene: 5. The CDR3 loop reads CASSLPEGAQPQHF. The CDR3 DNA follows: TGTGCCAGCAGTTTACCGGAGGGGGCCCAGCCCCAGCATTTT.

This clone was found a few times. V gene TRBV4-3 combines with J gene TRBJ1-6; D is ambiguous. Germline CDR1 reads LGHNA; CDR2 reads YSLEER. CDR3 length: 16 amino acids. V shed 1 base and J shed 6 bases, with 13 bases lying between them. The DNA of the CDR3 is TGCGCCAGCAGCCAAGTAGAGACACGGTTTAATTCACCCCTCCACTTT. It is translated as CASSQVETRFNSPLHF.

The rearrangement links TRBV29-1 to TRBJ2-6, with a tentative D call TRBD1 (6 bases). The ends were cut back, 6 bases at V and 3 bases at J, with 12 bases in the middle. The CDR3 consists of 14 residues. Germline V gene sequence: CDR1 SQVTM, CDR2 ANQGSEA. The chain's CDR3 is CSVADRHGANVLTF. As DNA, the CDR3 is TGCAGCGTAGCCGACAGGCATGGGGCCAACGTCCTGACTTTC.

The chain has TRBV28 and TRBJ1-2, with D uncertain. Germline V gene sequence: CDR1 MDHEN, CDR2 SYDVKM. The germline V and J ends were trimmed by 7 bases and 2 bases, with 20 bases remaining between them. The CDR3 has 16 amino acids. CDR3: CASNMVFSPKNYGYTF. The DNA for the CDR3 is TGTGCCAGCAACATGGTCTTCTCGCCAAAGAACTATGGCTACACCTTC.

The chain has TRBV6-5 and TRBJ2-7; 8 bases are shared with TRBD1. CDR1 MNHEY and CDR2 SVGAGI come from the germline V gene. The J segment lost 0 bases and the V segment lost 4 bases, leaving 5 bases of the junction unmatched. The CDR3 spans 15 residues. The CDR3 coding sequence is TGTGCCAGCAGTTCCGCGGGACAGGCCTCCTACGAGCAGTACTTC. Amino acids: CASSSAGQASYEQYF.

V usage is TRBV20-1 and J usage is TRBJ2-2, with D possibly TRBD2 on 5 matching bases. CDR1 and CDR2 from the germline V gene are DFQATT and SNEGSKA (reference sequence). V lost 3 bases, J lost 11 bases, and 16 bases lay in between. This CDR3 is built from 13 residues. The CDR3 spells CSASSGSSGELFF. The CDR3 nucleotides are TGCAGTGCTAGTTCGGGGAGTAGTGGTGAGCTGTTTTTT.